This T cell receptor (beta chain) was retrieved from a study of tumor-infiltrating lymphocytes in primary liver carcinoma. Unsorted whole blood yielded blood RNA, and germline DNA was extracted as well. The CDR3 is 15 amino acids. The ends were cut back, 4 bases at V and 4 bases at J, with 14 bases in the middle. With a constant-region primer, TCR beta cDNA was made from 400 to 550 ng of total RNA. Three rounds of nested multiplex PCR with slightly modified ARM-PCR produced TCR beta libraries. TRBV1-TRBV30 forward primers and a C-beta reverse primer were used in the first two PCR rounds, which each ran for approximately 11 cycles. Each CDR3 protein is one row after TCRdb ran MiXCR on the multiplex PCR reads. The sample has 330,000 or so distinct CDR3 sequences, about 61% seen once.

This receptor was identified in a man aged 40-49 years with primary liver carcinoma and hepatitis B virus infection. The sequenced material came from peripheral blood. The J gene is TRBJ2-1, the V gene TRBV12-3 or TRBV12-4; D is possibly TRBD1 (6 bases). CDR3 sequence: CASSSHRVVYNEQFF. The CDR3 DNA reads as TGTGCCAGCAGTTCGCACAGGGTGGTATACAATGAGCAGTTCTTC.